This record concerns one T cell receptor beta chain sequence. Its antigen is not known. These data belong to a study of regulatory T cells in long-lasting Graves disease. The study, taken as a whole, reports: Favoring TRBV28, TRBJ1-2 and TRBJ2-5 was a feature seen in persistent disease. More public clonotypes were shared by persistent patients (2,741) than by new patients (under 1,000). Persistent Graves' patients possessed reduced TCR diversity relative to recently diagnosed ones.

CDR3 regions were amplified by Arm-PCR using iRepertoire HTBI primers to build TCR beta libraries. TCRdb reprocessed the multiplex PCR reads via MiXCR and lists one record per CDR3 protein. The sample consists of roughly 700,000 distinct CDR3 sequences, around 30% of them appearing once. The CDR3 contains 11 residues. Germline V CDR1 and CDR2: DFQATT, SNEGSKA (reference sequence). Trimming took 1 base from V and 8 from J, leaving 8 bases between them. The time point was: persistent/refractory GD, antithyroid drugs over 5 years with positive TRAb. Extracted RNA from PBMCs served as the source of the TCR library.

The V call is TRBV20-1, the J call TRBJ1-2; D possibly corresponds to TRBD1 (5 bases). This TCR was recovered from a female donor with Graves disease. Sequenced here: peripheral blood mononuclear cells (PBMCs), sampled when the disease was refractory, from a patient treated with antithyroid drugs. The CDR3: CSARVQGGYTF. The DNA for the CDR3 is TGCAGTGCTAGAGTTCAGGGAGGCTACACCTTC.